Below are 2 T cell receptor beta chains sequenced from a single sample in a study of technical replicates of blood from a few donors. Some clones are missing from TCRdb's copy, which holds only in-frame ones; the method was immunoSEQ multiplex PCR. The table has about 100,000 clones, 96% seen once. Material for sequencing was T cells isolated from PBMCs. All receptors derive from a human donor in good health.

The sample holds one count of this clone. V gene TRBV18 combines with J gene TRBJ1-2; a weak D match, TRBD1 (6 bases). V shed 5 bases and J shed 4 bases, with 11 bases lying between them. Looked up from germline, CDR1 is KGHSH and CDR2 is LQKENI. The CDR3 runs 13 residues. DNA of the CDR3: TGTGCCAGCTCAACAGGGCGGGTCTATGGCTACACCTTC. This sequence encodes CASSTGRVYGYTF.

DNA for the CDR3: TGCGCCAGCAGCTTTAGTGAGACCCAGTACTTC. Translated: CASSFSETQYF. V and J are TRBV5-1 and TRBJ2-5, with D unclear. The CDR3 is made up of 11 amino acids. Germline V CDR1 and CDR2: SGHRS, YFSETQ. The V and J ends lost 2 bases and 5 bases respectively, with 4 bases between them.